What follows is one TCR beta chain and its context. The antigen is not known. The sample is drawn from a study of Graves' ophthalmopathy and Graves' hyperthyroidism. Germline lookup yields CDR1 MDHEN and CDR2 SYDVKM. The CDR3 sequence is 13 residues long. V was cut by 4 bases and J by 4 bases, with 11 bases left in between. Investigators amplified TCR beta CDR3 regions from RNA transcripts. Investigators did first-round RT-PCR with HTBI primers, then second-round multiplex PCR. TCRdb processed the multiplex PCR reads anew with MiXCR; each CDR3 protein has one entry. The table includes roughly 1.1 million distinct CDR3 sequences, 35% to 40% detected once. Study-wide findings and caveats: Both an approximately 68% sensitivity and an approximately 72% specificity characterized the model's predictions of ophthalmopathy progression.

V gene TRBV28 combines with J gene TRBJ2-7; D unclear. Source material: peripheral blood or thyroid tissue (not recorded which). The receptor's source is an adult man with Graves' hyperthyroidism. CDR3 loop: CASSSAPKYEQYF. DNA of the CDR3: TGTGCCAGCAGTTCCGCACCTAAGTACGAGCAGTACTTC.